A single sample gave rise to the 9 T cell receptor beta chains below, sequenced in a study of vaccination effects on CD4 cells after COVID-19. Before sequencing took place, the ViraFEST assay used viral peptide pools to expand antigen-specific CD4+ T cells. Isolating CD4+ T cells followed approximately ten days of culture. Every participant took two doses of the BNT162b2 or mRNA-1273 vaccine. The data were produced by immunoSEQ multiplex PCR, yet TCRdb's version contains in-frame clones alone and is incomplete. Of fewer than 40,000 clones in the sample, approximately 80% were seen once. What these receptors recognize is not known. The material was CD4+ T cells from PBMCs cultured with HCoV-NL63 spike peptides, obtained after COVID-19 vaccination. The source of these receptors is a human donor who received a COVID-19 vaccine. Some clones in this sample may be carry-over from other donors' samples.

This sequence joins TRBV4-1 and TRBJ2-2; the D gene could be TRBD1 or TRBD2 (5 bases each). Germline V gene data show CDR1 as MGHRA and CDR2 as YSYEKL. The CDR3 length is 17 residues. V was clipped by 0 bases and J by 4 bases, with 15 bases between them. CDR3 loop: CASSQERPRDGTGELFF. The DNA of the CDR3 is TGCGCCAGCAGCCAAGAACGACCCAGGGACGGCACCGGGGAGCTGTTTTTT.

This clone was detected only a few times. The J gene is TRBJ2-4, the V gene TRBV5-1; D might be TRBD1 or TRBD2, each matching 5 bases. Germline assignment: CDR1 SGHRS and CDR2 YFSETQ. The CDR3 loop spans 14 amino acids. The V and J ends lost 4 bases and 8 bases respectively, with 16 bases between them. The CDR3 nucleotides read TGCGCCAGCAGCAAGGGACCCTCGGAGGACATTCAGTACTTC. Translating gives CASSKGPSEDIQYF.

The chain uses TRBV4-1 and TRBJ2-5, with D possibly being TRBD2 (7 bases). V was trimmed by 3 bases and J by 4 bases, leaving 24 bases between them. Per germline, CDR1 MGHRA and CDR2 YSYEKL. The CDR3 covers 18 residues. The CDR3 loop is CASSQGITWKGGRETQYF. DNA of the CDR3: TGCGCCAGCAGCCAGGGGATAACGTGGAAGGGGGGGAGAGAGACCCAGTACTTC.

The CDR3 DNA reads as TGTGCCAGCCTTCAGAACACTGAAGCTTTCTTT. This encodes CASLQNTEAFF. The gene calls are TRBV6-5 and TRBJ1-1; D not resolved. This CDR3 is 11 amino acids long. Trimming removed 8 bases at V and 1 base at J, with 5 bases between. Germline-derived CDR1 and CDR2 are MNHEY and SVGAGI.

In its sample, this clone was seen once. The J gene is TRBJ1-6, the V gene TRBV6-2 or TRBV6-3, with TRBD1 matching over 10 bases. This CDR3 contains 15 residues. Germline CDR1 MNHEY, CDR2 SVGEGT. V gave up 5 bases and J gave up 9 bases; unmatched junction bases: 7. The DNA of the CDR3 is TGTGCCAGCAGTCGCTCCGGGACAGGGGTTTCACCCCTCCACTTT. Its translation is CASSRSGTGVSPLHF.

The chain has TRBV10-2 and TRBJ1-1, with 8 nucleotides matching TRBD1. The germline V gene encodes CDR1 WSHSY and CDR2 SAAADI. The J segment lost 4 bases and the V segment lost 5 bases, leaving 3 bases of the junction unmatched. The CDR3 has 13 amino acids. The CDR3 nucleotides read TGCGCCAGCAGTACAACAGGGGGCACTGAAGCTTTCTTT. It encodes CASSTTGGTEAFF.

This clone was seen more than once but under ten times. The rearrangement joins TRBV6-5 to TRBJ2-4, with 7 bases lining up with TRBD1. The V segment lost 7 bases and the J segment 0 bases; nucleotides outside the gene matches: 6. This CDR3 has 15 residues. The germline V gene encodes CDR1 MNHEY and CDR2 SVGAGI. This CDR3 reads CASKDRVLAKNIQYF. The CDR3 bases are TGTGCCAGCAAAGACAGGGTATTAGCCAAAAACATTCAGTACTTC.

This clone was counted between two and nine times. The J gene is TRBJ1-3, the V gene TRBV9, with TRBD1 matching 7 bases. The CDR3 runs to 15 residues. Germline values: CDR1 SGDLS, CDR2 YYNGEE. The trim removed 2 bases at V and 7 bases at J, leaving 9 bases unmatched. As DNA, the CDR3 is TGTGCCAGCAGCGTGTTACAGGGGTTTGGGAACACCATATATTTT. Residues: CASSVLQGFGNTIYF.

The rearrangement links TRBV6-5 to TRBJ2-3, with D possibly being TRBD1 or TRBD2 (6 bases each). The CDR3 contains 15 residues. The V end was cut by 2 bases, the J end by 9 bases, with 18 bases between. Germline loops: CDR1 MNHEY, CDR2 SVGAGI. CDR3 bases: TGTGCCAGCAGTTACCCCCCCGGGGGCCGGGGGACGCAGTATTTT. Translating gives CASSYPPGGRGTQYF.